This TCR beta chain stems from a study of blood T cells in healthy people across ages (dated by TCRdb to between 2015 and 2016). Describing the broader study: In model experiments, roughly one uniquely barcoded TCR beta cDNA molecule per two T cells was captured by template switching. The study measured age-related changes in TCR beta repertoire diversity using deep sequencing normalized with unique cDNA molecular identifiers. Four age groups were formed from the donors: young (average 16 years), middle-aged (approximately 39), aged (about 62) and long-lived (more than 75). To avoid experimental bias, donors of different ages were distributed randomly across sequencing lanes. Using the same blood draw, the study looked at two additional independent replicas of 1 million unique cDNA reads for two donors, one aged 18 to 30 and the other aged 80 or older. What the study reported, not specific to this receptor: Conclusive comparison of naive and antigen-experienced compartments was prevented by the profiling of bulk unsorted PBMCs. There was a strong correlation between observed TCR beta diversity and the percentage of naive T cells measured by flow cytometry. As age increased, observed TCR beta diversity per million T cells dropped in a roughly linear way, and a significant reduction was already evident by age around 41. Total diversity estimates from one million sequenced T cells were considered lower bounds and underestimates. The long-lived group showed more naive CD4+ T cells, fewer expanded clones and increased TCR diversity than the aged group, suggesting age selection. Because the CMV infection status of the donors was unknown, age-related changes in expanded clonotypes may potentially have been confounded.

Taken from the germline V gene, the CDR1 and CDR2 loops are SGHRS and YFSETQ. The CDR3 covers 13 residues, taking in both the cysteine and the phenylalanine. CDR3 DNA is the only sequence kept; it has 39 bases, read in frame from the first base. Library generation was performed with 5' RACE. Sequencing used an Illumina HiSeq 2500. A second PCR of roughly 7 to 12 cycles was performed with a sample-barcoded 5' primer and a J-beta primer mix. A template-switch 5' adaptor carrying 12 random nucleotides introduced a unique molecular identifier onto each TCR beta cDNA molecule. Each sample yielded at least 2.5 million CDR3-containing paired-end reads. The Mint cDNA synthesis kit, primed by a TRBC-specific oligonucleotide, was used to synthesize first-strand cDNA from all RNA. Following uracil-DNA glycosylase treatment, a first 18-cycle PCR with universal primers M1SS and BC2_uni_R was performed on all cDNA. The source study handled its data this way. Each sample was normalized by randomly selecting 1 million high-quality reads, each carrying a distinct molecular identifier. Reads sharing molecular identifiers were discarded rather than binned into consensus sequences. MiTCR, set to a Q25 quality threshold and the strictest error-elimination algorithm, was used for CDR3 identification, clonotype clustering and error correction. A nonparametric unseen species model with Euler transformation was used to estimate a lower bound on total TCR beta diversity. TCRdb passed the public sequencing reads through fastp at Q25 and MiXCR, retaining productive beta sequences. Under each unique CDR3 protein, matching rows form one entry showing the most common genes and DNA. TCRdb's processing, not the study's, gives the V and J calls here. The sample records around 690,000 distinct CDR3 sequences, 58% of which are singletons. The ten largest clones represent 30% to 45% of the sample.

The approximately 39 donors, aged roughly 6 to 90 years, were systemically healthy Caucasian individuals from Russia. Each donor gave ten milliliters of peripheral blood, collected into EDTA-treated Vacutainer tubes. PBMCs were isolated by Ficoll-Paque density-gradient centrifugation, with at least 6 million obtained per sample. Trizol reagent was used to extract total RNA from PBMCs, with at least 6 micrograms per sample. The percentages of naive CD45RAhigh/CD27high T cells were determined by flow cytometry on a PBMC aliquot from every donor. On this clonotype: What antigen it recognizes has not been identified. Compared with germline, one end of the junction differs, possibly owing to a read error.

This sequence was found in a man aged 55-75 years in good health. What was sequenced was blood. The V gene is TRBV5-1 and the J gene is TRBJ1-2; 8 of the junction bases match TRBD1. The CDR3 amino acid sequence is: CAGSAGQGGGYTF. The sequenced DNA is TGCGCCGGCAGCGCCGGACAGGGTGGTGGCTACACCTTC.